One sample yielded the 18 T cell receptor beta chains listed below, sequenced in a study of cytomegalovirus exposure and HLA in healthy donors. Some clones are missing from TCRdb's copy, which holds only in-frame ones; the method was immunoSEQ multiplex PCR. The data show some 240,000 clones, 87% seen once. Sequencing was carried out using PBMCs. The receptors originated from a young woman in good health and CMV-seropositive.

In its sample, this clone was seen once. The chain couples TRBV5-6 to TRBJ2-7; TRBD2 matches at 10 bases. With V trimmed by 4 bases and J by 3 bases, 7 bases remained unmatched. CDR1 is SGHDT and CDR2 is YYEEEE in the germline V gene. The CDR3 is 15 residues long. Here the CDR3 reads CASSLSGTSDYEQYF. In DNA form, the CDR3 reads TGTGCCAGCAGCCTCTCCGGGACTAGCGACTACGAGCAGTACTTC.

The chain recombines TRBV27 with TRBJ2-7; TRBD2 might be the D (6 bases). The V end lost 4 bases, the J end lost 2 bases, and 21 bases lay between the germline ends. The CDR3 is made up of 17 amino acids. Germline lookup yields CDR1 MNHEY and CDR2 SMNVEV (reference sequence). The CDR3 protein is CASSSRDAGLDAYEQYF. In nucleotides, the CDR3 is TGTGCCAGCAGTTCTAGGGACGCGGGGTTGGACGCCTACGAGCAGTACTTC.

V and J are TRBV5-6 and TRBJ1-1; unclear D gene. This CDR3 region has 13 residues. Trimming pared 2 bases from V and 1 base from J, leaving 6 bases between. Germline V gene sequence: CDR1 SGHDT, CDR2 YYEEEE. CDR3 coding DNA: TGTGCCAGCAGCTTCGACTGGAACACTGAAGCTTTCTTT. As protein: CASSFDWNTEAFF.

This rearrangement joins TRBV5-1 to TRBJ2-7, with a possible D match to TRBD1 (6 bases). There are 13 residues in the CDR3. V lost 3 bases and J lost 7, with 14 bases in between. Germline values: CDR1 SGHRS, CDR2 YFSETQ. CDR3: CASSYNRAMEQYF. The CDR3 DNA follows: TGCGCCAGCAGCTACAACAGGGCCATGGAGCAGTACTTC.

The chain recombines TRBV28 with TRBJ1-2, with D possibly TRBD1 on 5 matching bases. The V end was cut by 3 bases, the J end by 8 bases, with 19 bases between. This CDR3 is 15 amino acids long. Germline V lookup: CDR1 MDHEN, CDR2 SYDVKM. The CDR3 sequence: CASSLPPDIVRGYTF. The CDR3, as DNA: TGTGCCAGCAGTTTGCCCCCGGACATTGTGCGGGGCTACACCTTC.

The rearrangement links TRBV5-4 to TRBJ1-1, with D possibly TRBD1 on 6 matching bases. The V end was cut by 4 bases, the J end by 1 base, with 14 bases between. The CDR3 contains 15 residues. The germline V gene encodes CDR1 SGHNT and CDR2 YYREEE (reference sequence). DNA of the CDR3: TGTGCCAGCAGCCGAATGACAGGCACGAACACTGAAGCTTTCTTT. Translating it yields CASSRMTGTNTEAFF.

CDR3 region: CASSYSQGTFNYGYTF. The CDR3 DNA is TGTGCCAGCAGTTACTCGCAGGGTACCTTCAACTATGGCTACACCTTC. The chain employs TRBV6-5 and TRBJ1-2; D is perhaps TRBD1 (5 bases). From germline, CDR1 is MNHEY and CDR2 SVGAGI. V lost 0 bases, J lost 2 bases, and 13 bases lay in between. The CDR3 spans 16 residues.

The V call is TRBV5-1, the J call TRBJ2-1; D gene ambiguous. Germline values: CDR1 SGHRS, CDR2 YFSETQ. The CDR3 contains 14 residues. V shed 0 bases and J shed 1 base, with 5 bases lying between them. The CDR3 is CASSLDSSYNEQFF. The CDR3 DNA is TGCGCCAGCAGCTTGGACAGTTCCTACAATGAGCAGTTCTTC.

This sequence joins TRBV6-5 and TRBJ2-5; unclear D gene. The germline V and J ends were trimmed by 0 bases and 4 bases, with 12 bases remaining between them. Germline values: CDR1 MNHEY, CDR2 SVGAGI. This CDR3 region has 15 residues. The CDR3 bases are TGTGCCAGCAGTTACTCGACGCTAGTGGGAGAGACCCAGTACTTC. This encodes CASSYSTLVGETQYF.

The rearrangement joins TRBV27 to TRBJ2-7; 8 positions match TRBD1. The length of the CDR3 is 11 residues. J gave up 5 bases and V 8 bases, and 2 bases lay outside the gene matches. Germline CDR1 is MNHEY and CDR2 is SMNVEV (reference sequence). The chain's CDR3 is CASGQGNEQYF. The CDR3 bases are TGTGCCAGCGGACAGGGAAACGAGCAGTACTTC.

The gene calls are TRBV18 and TRBJ2-3, with a tentative D call TRBD2 (6 bases). The CDR3 covers 15 residues. Germline CDR1 is KGHSH and CDR2 is LQKENI. The ends were cut back, 1 base at V and 0 bases at J, with 8 bases in the middle. The CDR3 region has the DNA TGTGCCAGCTCACCACTCGGGGGAAGCACAGATACGCAGTATTTT. As protein: CASSPLGGSTDTQYF.

The chain recombines TRBV28 with TRBJ2-1; 13 nucleotides agree with TRBD2. The CDR3 is 17 residues long. Germline trimming cut 5 bases from V and 6 bases from J; bases unmatched to any gene: 10. Germline V gene data show CDR1 as MDHEN and CDR2 as SYDVKM. The CDR3 region has the DNA TGTGCCAGCAGTCCGCGACTAGCGGGAGGAGTTTCCAATGAGCAGTTCTTC. Its translation is CASSPRLAGGVSNEQFF.

A few counts support this clone. The chain is built from TRBV4-2 and TRBJ1-2, with 10 bases that match TRBD1. The CDR3 is 14 amino acids. The V gene's germline CDR1 is LGHNA and CDR2 YNFKEQ. With V trimmed by 0 bases and J by 8 bases, 3 bases remained unmatched. The CDR3 DNA sequence: TGTGCCAGCAGCCAAGAGGGACAGGGGAAGGGCTACACCTTC. Amino acids: CASSQEGQGKGYTF.

This rearrangement joins TRBV29-1 to TRBJ2-1, with TRBD2 identical over 10 bases. V lost 7 bases and J lost 6; bases outside the gene matches: 9. CDR1 SQVTM and CDR2 ANQGSEA come from the germline V gene. The CDR3 extends over 14 amino acids. Here the CDR3 DNA reads TGCAGCGCGGGAGCGGGAGGGCCGGTCAATGAGCAGTTCTTC. Its protein is CSAGAGGPVNEQFF.

The CDR3 protein is CASSSTASNQPQHF. The CDR3 bases are TGTGCCAGCAGTTCAACTGCGAGCAATCAGCCCCAGCATTTT. The genes are TRBV7-9 and TRBJ1-5; D is unresolved. This CDR3 comprises 14 residues. The V and J ends lost 6 bases and 1 base respectively, with 10 bases between them. CDR1 is SEHNR and CDR2 is FQNEAQ in the germline V gene (reference sequence).

The chain couples TRBV7-8 to TRBJ2-7, with 8 bases aligning to TRBD1. Germline assignment: CDR1 SGHVS and CDR2 FQNEAQ. After removal of 5 bases from V and 5 bases from J, the junction contained 5 bases not matched to a gene. CDR3 length: 13 residues. The CDR3 reads CASSQGQANEQYF. As DNA, the CDR3 is TGTGCCAGCAGCCAGGGACAGGCTAACGAGCAGTACTTC.

This rearrangement joins TRBV13 to TRBJ1-5; 11 positions match TRBD1. With 5 bases clipped from V and 6 bases from J, the junction kept 6 bases outside the gene matches. Germline CDR1 is PRHDT and CDR2 is FYEKMQ (reference sequence). There are 15 residues in the CDR3. CDR3 amino acids: CASSQRDRGTQPQHF. CDR3 coding DNA: TGTGCCAGCAGCCAGAGGGACAGGGGGACTCAGCCCCAGCATTTT.

This clone has just a few counts. Other nucleotide sequences in the sample specify the same CDR3. This chain links TRBV7-9 with TRBJ1-1, with D unclear. V shed 3 bases and J shed 11 bases, with 7 bases lying between them. The CDR3 extends over 10 amino acids. CDR1 and CDR2 (germline): SEHNR, FQNEAQ (reference sequence). CDR3 coding DNA: TGTGCCAGCAGCTTTTACGAGGCTTTCTTT. This codes for CASSFYEAFF.